Each of the 29 T cell receptor beta chains below was sequenced from the same sample in a study of T cell responses to AZD1222 COVID-19 vaccine. Repertoires were generated with immunoSEQ multiplex PCR, while TCRdb's copy carries only in-frame clones and drops some. The repertoire holds around 140,000 clones, roughly 92% seen once, with over 1.5% in the top ten. Sequencing was performed on peripheral blood, taken on day 0 of AZD1222 vaccination. Receptors were obtained from an adult in good health.

The chain employs TRBV27 and TRBJ2-3; the D gene is possibly TRBD1 (5 bases). This CDR3 region has 13 residues. Germline CDR1 and CDR2: MNHEY and SMNVEV (reference sequence). Trimming left V 5 bases short and J 0 bases short, with 6 bases between. CDR3 region: CASSRQSTDTQYF. CDR3 nucleotide sequence: TGTGCCAGCAGTAGACAGAGCACAGATACGCAGTATTTT.

The V and J genes are TRBV3-1 (or the pseudogene TRBV3-2) and TRBJ2-1, with 7 bases matching TRBD2. CDR1 is LGHDT, CDR2 YNNKEL, per germline (reference sequence). The CDR3 sequence is 14 residues long. Trimming removed 4 bases from V and 9 bases from J; junction bases left unmatched: 9. The CDR3 sequence: CASSPSGVQGEQFF. The DNA of the CDR3 is TGTGCCAGCAGCCCCAGCGGGGTTCAGGGTGAGCAGTTCTTC.

This clone was detected only once. This chain connects TRBV29-1 to TRBJ2-5; 7 nucleotides match TRBD1. V shed 7 bases, J shed 4 bases, and the junction held 12 bases outside the gene matches. CDR3 size: 14 residues. Germline-derived CDR1 and CDR2 are SQVTM and ANQGSEA. In DNA, the CDR3 is TGCAGCGCTCAGACAGGGTCAGCAGCAGAGACCCAGTACTTC. Its translation: CSAQTGSAAETQYF.

This sequence joins TRBV5-1 and TRBJ1-3; no firm D call. Trimming cost V 1 base and J 4 bases, with 12 bases left between them. There are 15 residues in the CDR3. The germline V gene has CDR1 SGHRS and CDR2 YFSETQ. The CDR3 region is CASSLRSMWGNTIYF. CDR3 coding DNA: TGCGCCAGCAGCTTGAGGTCAATGTGGGGAAACACCATATATTTT. The whole variable domain, filled in from reference TRBV5-1 and TRBJ1-3, reads KAGVTQTPRYLIKTRGQQVTLSCSPISGHRSVSWYQQTPGQGLQFLFEYFSETQRNKGNFPGRFSGRQFSNSRSEMNVSTLELGDSALYLCASSLRSMWGNTIYFGEGSWLTVV.

This clone appeared a few times. The chain couples TRBV11-1 to TRBJ2-1; the D is unclear. This CDR3 is built from 16 residues. Trimming shortened V by 1 base and J by 4 bases, and 14 bases separated the two germline ends. CDR1 and CDR2 (germline): SGHAT, FQDESV (reference sequence). This CDR3 is CASSLVWADAYNEQFF. The CDR3, as DNA: TGTGCCAGCAGCTTAGTATGGGCGGATGCTTACAATGAGCAGTTCTTC.

The chain is built from TRBV6-5 and TRBJ1-5, with D possibly TRBD1 on 6 matching bases. Germline V gives CDR1 MNHEY, CDR2 SVGAGI. Trimming shortened V by 7 bases and J by 11 bases, and 9 bases separated the two germline ends. The CDR3 is 10 amino acids. The CDR3 sequence: CASNGQSQHF. The CDR3, as DNA: TGTGCCAGCAATGGACAGTCCCAGCATTTT.

This chain uses TRBV4-2 with TRBJ2-7; the match to TRBD2 covers 9 bases. J lost 4 bases, V lost 1 base, and 8 bases had no gene match. Germline V gene lookup returns CDR1 LGHNA and CDR2 YNFKEQ. This CDR3 region has 16 residues. The DNA for the CDR3 is TGTGCCAGCAGCCAAGCTCCCCTAGCGGGACTGTACGAGCAGTACTTC. It encodes CASSQAPLAGLYEQYF.

This rearrangement joins TRBV15 to TRBJ2-3; 7 positions match TRBD2. V shed 5 bases, J shed 3 bases, and the junction held 8 bases outside the gene matches. Germline CDR1 is LNHNV and CDR2 is YYDKDF (reference sequence). The CDR3 loop spans 15 amino acids. In DNA, the CDR3 is TGTGCCACCAGCCTCTCACTAGCGACGACAGATACGCAGTATTTT. The encoded protein is CATSLSLATTDTQYF.

The rearrangement uses TRBV27 and TRBJ2-7, with a tentative D call TRBD2 (7 bases). Between the trimmed V and J ends, which lost 5 bases and 2 bases, there was a span of 16 bases. The CDR3 sequence is 15 residues long. Per the germline V gene, CDR1 is MNHEY and CDR2 is SMNVEV (reference sequence). The CDR3 DNA is TGTGCCAGCAGTCCGGGGGGCAGGGCTCCCTACGAGCAGTACTTC. Amino acid sequence: CASSPGGRAPYEQYF.

The chain couples TRBV18 to TRBJ2-1; 9 bases line up with TRBD2. V was pared by 2 bases and J by 12 bases, with 14 bases of the junction left unmatched. The CDR3 consists of 16 residues. Germline V gene sequence: CDR1 KGHSH, CDR2 LQKENI. In DNA form, the CDR3 reads TGTGCCAGCTCACCAACTATCACTAGCGGGCCGACCACGCAGTTCTTC. It translates to CASSPTITSGPTTQFF. Complete variable domain (other parts from reference TRBV18 and TRBJ2-1): NAGVMQNPRHLVRRRGQEARLRCSPMKGHSHVYWYRQLPEEGLKFMVYLQKENIIDESGMPKERFSAEFPKEGPSILRIQQVVRGDSAAYFCASSPTITSGPTTQFFGPGTRLTVL.

V is TRBV7-3 and J is TRBJ2-1, with 7 positions matching TRBD2. V shed 5 bases, J shed 4 bases, and the junction held 2 bases outside the gene matches. Germline-derived CDR1 and CDR2 are SGHTA and FQGTGA. There are 13 residues in the CDR3. The CDR3 nucleotides are TGTGCCAGCAGCCGGACTAGGTACAATGAGCAGTTCTTC. Translating it yields CASSRTRYNEQFF.

V is TRBV3-1 (or the pseudogene TRBV3-2) and J is TRBJ1-6; TRBD1 is a possible D gene (5 bases). The CDR3 has 14 amino acids. The V gene lost 5 bases and the J gene lost 2 bases, with 7 bases spanning the gap. CDR1 and CDR2 (germline): LGHDT, YNNKEL (reference sequence). This CDR3 reads CASSLGAYNSPLHF. The CDR3 region has the DNA TGTGCCAGCAGCTTGGGGGCCTATAATTCACCCCTCCACTTT.

The genes are TRBV4-1 and TRBJ2-1; D remains unclear. This CDR3 comprises 15 residues. V shed 4 bases and J shed 8 bases, with 18 bases lying between them. Germline-derived CDR1 and CDR2 are MGHRA and YSYEKL. The CDR3 here is CASSPTARSRYEQFF. CDR3 in DNA: TGCGCCAGCAGCCCAACTGCAAGGAGTCGGTATGAGCAGTTCTTC.

The chain carries TRBV18 and TRBJ2-7; a weak D match, TRBD2 (6 bases). Germline V gene sequence: CDR1 KGHSH, CDR2 LQKENI. This CDR3 is built from 15 residues. V dropped 2 bases and J dropped 3 bases, with 14 bases sitting between them. The CDR3 protein is CASSPATSNLYEQYF. CDR3 nucleotide sequence: TGTGCCAGCTCACCAGCGACTAGTAATCTCTACGAGCAGTACTTC. The full variable domain, with the rest looked up from reference TRBV18 and TRBJ2-7, is NAGVMQNPRHLVRRRGQEARLRCSPMKGHSHVYWYRQLPEEGLKFMVYLQKENIIDESGMPKERFSAEFPKEGPSILRIQQVVRGDSAAYFCASSPATSNLYEQYFGPGTRLTVT.

With respect to this clone: The germline gene is not matched at one end of the junction; a read error may be the cause. The rearrangement links TRBV29-1 to TRBJ2-7; D is possibly TRBD1 or TRBD2 (5 bases each). Germline CDR1 is SQVTM and CDR2 is ANQGSEA. CDR3 length: 12 residues. The CDR3: CSVVFSRGGALF. CDR3 nucleotide sequence: TGCAGCGTTGTTTTCTCCCGGGGTGGGGCCCTCTTC.

The chain uses TRBV27 and TRBJ1-4; D gene uncertain. The V gene lost 7 bases and the J gene lost 6 bases, with 9 bases spanning the gap. The length of the CDR3 is 12 residues. Germline V gene data show CDR1 as MNHEY and CDR2 as SMNVEV (reference sequence). CDR3 protein: CASKDADEKLFF. In DNA, the CDR3 is TGTGCCAGCAAAGATGCCGATGAAAAACTGTTTTTT.

The chain recombines TRBV5-1 with TRBJ2-7, with 12 bases identical to TRBD2. Germline V gives CDR1 SGHRS, CDR2 YFSETQ. J was trimmed by 6 bases and V by 0 bases; bases with no gene match: 7. The CDR3 has 16 amino acids. CDR3 DNA sequence: TGCGCCAGCAGCTTGGGGGCTAGCGGGAGGGCCTCCGAGCAGTACTTC. Translating gives CASSLGASGRASEQYF. Based on the CDR3 plus reference TRBV5-1 and TRBJ2-7, the full variable domain is KAGVTQTPRYLIKTRGQQVTLSCSPISGHRSVSWYQQTPGQGLQFLFEYFSETQRNKGNFPGRFSGRQFSNSRSEMNVSTLELGDSALYLCASSLGASGRASEQYFGPGTRLTVT.

This chain uses TRBV6-1 with TRBJ2-7; 11 bases align to TRBD2. The CDR3 has 14 amino acids. V lost 3 bases, J lost 3 bases, and 1 base stayed unmatched. CDR1 and CDR2 (germline): MNHNS, SASEGT. In DNA, the CDR3 is TGTGCCAGCAGTGAGACTAGCGGGGACTACGAGCAGTACTTC. Translation gives CASSETSGDYEQYF.

The rearrangement joins TRBV5-1 to TRBJ2-6, with D perhaps matching TRBD2 (7 bases). Germline lookup yields CDR1 SGHRS and CDR2 YFSETQ. V was trimmed by 4 bases and J by 3 bases, leaving 20 bases between them. The CDR3 is 18 residues long. This CDR3 reads CASSTGGGEISGANVLTF. CDR3 coding DNA: TGCGCCAGCAGCACCGGCGGGGGCGAGATAAGTGGGGCCAACGTCCTGACTTTC.

V and J are TRBV2 and TRBJ2-7; D uncertain. The germline V gene has CDR1 SNHLY and CDR2 FYNNEI. Trimming pared 5 bases from V and 2 bases from J, leaving 28 bases between. CDR3 size: 19 residues. CDR3 coding DNA: TGTGCCAGCAGTCAGTTCTACTTTTCTACTACCGACTTGGCCTACGAGCAGTACTTC. Its translation: CASSQFYFSTTDLAYEQYF.

The chain uses TRBV2 and TRBJ1-5; 9 nucleotides match TRBD1. V was clipped by 7 bases and J by 6 bases; unmatched bases: 7. The CDR3 loop spans 14 amino acids. The germline V gene encodes CDR1 SNHLY and CDR2 FYNNEI. The CDR3 sequence: CASTPGQGPQPQHF. The CDR3 coding sequence is TGTGCCAGCACCCCAGGACAGGGGCCTCAGCCCCAGCATTTT. Full variable domain (remainder filled in from reference TRBV2 and TRBJ1-5): EPEVTQTPSHQVTQMGQEVILRCVPISNHLYFYWYRQILGQKVEFLVSFYNNEISEKSEIFDDQFSVERPDGSNFTLKIRSTKLEDSAMYFCASTPGQGPQPQHFGDGTRLSIL.

The chain combines TRBV9 with TRBJ1-2; 7 bases align to TRBD1. With 4 bases clipped from V and 4 bases from J, the junction kept 4 bases outside the gene matches. Germline CDR1 and CDR2: SGDLS and YYNGEE. The CDR3 totals 13 residues. This chain's CDR3 is CASSQGGSYGYTF. CDR3 sequence (DNA): TGTGCCAGCAGCCAGGGGGGCAGCTATGGCTACACCTTC.

J is TRBJ2-7 and V is TRBV6-5; D is undetermined. The CDR3 runs to 13 residues. With 5 bases removed from V and 3 bases from J, the gap between germline ends came to 11 bases. Germline assignment: CDR1 MNHEY and CDR2 SVGAGI. In DNA, the CDR3 is TGTGCCAGCAGTCATCAAAGGGACTACGAGCAGTACTTC. Residues: CASSHQRDYEQYF.

This chain uses TRBV5-4 with TRBJ2-7, with D possibly being TRBD1 or TRBD2 (5 bases each). The germline V and J ends were trimmed by 0 bases and 2 bases, with 6 bases remaining between them. Germline values: CDR1 SGHNT, CDR2 YYREEE (reference sequence). This CDR3 contains 13 residues. As DNA, the CDR3 is TGTGCCAGCAGCTTGGGGGACCCCTACGAGCAGTACTTC. Its protein product is CASSLGDPYEQYF.

The chain couples TRBV5-4 to TRBJ2-2; TRBD2 aligns across 10 bases. The CDR3 contains 15 residues. With V trimmed by 2 bases and J by 6 bases, 4 bases remained unmatched. The germline V gene has CDR1 SGHNT and CDR2 YYREEE (reference sequence). Here the CDR3 reads CASSLGTSVAGELFF. CDR3 coding DNA: TGTGCCAGCAGCTTAGGGACTAGCGTGGCCGGGGAGCTGTTTTTT. Full variable domain (outside the CDR3, taken from reference TRBV5-4 and TRBJ2-2): ETGVTQSPTHLIKTRGQQVTLRCSSQSGHNTVSWYQQALGQGPQFIFQYYREEENGRGNFPPRFSGLQFPNYSSELNVNALELDDSALYLCASSLGTSVAGELFFGEGSRLTVL.

This sequence joins TRBV29-1 and TRBJ2-7; 9 bases map to TRBD1. The V and J ends lost 7 bases and 4 bases, in that order; junction bases with no gene match: 8. CDR1 is SQVTM, CDR2 ANQGSEA, per germline. The CDR3 loop spans 13 amino acids. CDR3 sequence (DNA): TGCAGCGCTGGGACAGGGATGGGTTACGAGCAGTACTTC. Translating gives CSAGTGMGYEQYF.

This chain connects TRBV9 to TRBJ2-2, with 9 bases matching TRBD2. V dropped 5 bases and J dropped 10; count of bases not matched to a gene: 12. This CDR3 spans 15 amino acids. The germline V gene encodes CDR1 SGDLS and CDR2 YYNGEE. CDR3: CASSPGTSNYMELFF. In DNA, the CDR3 is TGTGCCAGCAGTCCCGGGACTAGCAATTACATGGAGCTGTTTTTT.

This sequence joins TRBV5-4 and TRBJ1-2; no reliable D call. The CDR3 length is 14 residues. Trimming took off 7 bases at V and 6 bases at J, with 19 bases between the two ends. CDR1 and CDR2 (germline): SGHNT, YYREEE (reference sequence). The CDR3 reads CASRSPKVADGYTF. DNA of the CDR3: TGTGCCAGCCGCTCACCTAAGGTAGCCGATGGCTACACCTTC.

This chain uses TRBV10-2 with TRBJ1-2; D possibly corresponds to TRBD1 (5 bases). Germline values: CDR1 WSHSY, CDR2 SAAADI. The V end was cut by 4 bases, the J end by 1 base, with 13 bases between. The CDR3 runs to 15 residues. The CDR3 DNA sequence: TGCGCCAGCAGTGGGGGGATCGTTGGTAACTATGGCTACACCTTC. The encoded protein is CASSGGIVGNYGYTF.